This T cell receptor (beta chain) emerged from a study of T cell responses to AZD1222 COVID-19 vaccine. TCRdb keeps only in-frame clones here, not all; method: immunoSEQ multiplex PCR. The profile shows about 120,000 clones, roughly 88% of them singletons. Details on this clone: What it binds is not known. The sample holds other DNA sequences that translate to the same CDR3.

Overall study findings and caveats: Nearly half of the spike-specific TCRs reportedly recognize variant regions that carry no mutations. Seropositive at baseline were only six or seven AZD1222 recipients.

The receptor was derived from an adult who received the AZD1222 COVID-19 vaccine. The source was peripheral blood, collected 28 days after the second AZD1222 dose.

Here the CDR3 DNA reads TGTGCCAGCAGCGTAGACGGGTTTAACACCGGGGAGCTGTTTTTT. This sequence encodes CASSVDGFNTGELFF. The chain is built from TRBV9 and TRBJ2-2; no clear D. V lost 0 bases and J lost 2, with 8 bases in between. Germline V gives CDR1 SGDLS, CDR2 YYNGEE. This CDR3 is 15 amino acids long. The full variable domain, rest sourced from reference TRBV9 and TRBJ2-2, is DSGVTQTPKHLITATGQRVTLRCSPRSGDLSVYWYQQSLDQGLQFLIQYYNGEERAKGNILERFSAQQFPDLHSELNLSSLELGDSALYFCASSVDGFNTGELFFGEGSRLTVL.